The 5 T cell receptor beta chains listed next were all sequenced from one sample in a study of cytomegalovirus exposure and HLA in healthy donors. The PCR was carried out with 60 Vbeta primers and 13 Jbeta primers. Produced via immunoSEQ multiplex PCR; TCRdb's table is partial and in-frame only. The data show 150,000 to 200,000 clones, under 85% seen once. What was sequenced was PBMCs. The receptors were sampled from a woman aged 25 to 45 in good health and CMV-seronegative.

The rearrangement uses TRBV19 and TRBJ1-1; 8 bases agree with TRBD1. Germline V gene lookup returns CDR1 LNHDA and CDR2 SQIVND (reference sequence). V lost 6 bases to trimming and J lost 5 bases; unmatched junction nucleotides: 5. The CDR3 has 13 residues. The CDR3 sequence is CASSQQGGTEAFF. The CDR3 nucleotides are TGTGCCAGTAGCCAACAGGGGGGGACTGAAGCTTTCTTT.

The chain recombines TRBV30 with TRBJ1-5; D is perhaps TRBD1 (5 bases). Germline loops: CDR1 GTSNPN, CDR2 SVGIG (reference sequence). Trimming cost V 0 bases and J 4 bases, with 10 bases left between them. The CDR3 runs to 14 residues. The CDR3 reads CAWSVFPGNQPQHF. The CDR3 DNA sequence: TGTGCCTGGAGTGTATTTCCAGGGAATCAGCCCCAGCATTTT.

CDR3 residues: CASSFLGEGTEAFF. Written as DNA, the CDR3 is TGCGCCAGCAGCTTTCTAGGAGAGGGCACTGAAGCTTTCTTT. This chain links TRBV5-1 with TRBJ1-1; the D is unclear. This CDR3 is 14 amino acids long. Trimming stripped 2 bases from V and 4 bases from J, with 12 bases between. Germline loops: CDR1 SGHRS, CDR2 YFSETQ. Combining the CDR3 with reference TRBV5-1 and TRBJ1-1 gives the whole variable domain KAGVTQTPRYLIKTRGQQVTLSCSPISGHRSVSWYQQTPGQGLQFLFEYFSETQRNKGNFPGRFSGRQFSNSRSEMNVSTLELGDSALYLCASSFLGEGTEAFFGQGTRLTVV.

The V call is TRBV5-1, the J call TRBJ1-1, with D possibly matching TRBD1 (5 bases). V was clipped by 2 bases and J by 2 bases, with 16 bases between them. Germline CDR1 SGHRS, CDR2 YFSETQ. This CDR3 spans 16 amino acids. The CDR3 DNA reads TGCGCCAGCAGCTTTTTCGGGGGATCCGTAAACACTGAAGCTTTCTTT. It encodes CASSFFGGSVNTEAFF.

This clone was counted between two and nine times. The chain uses TRBV14 and TRBJ2-4, with 8 bases that match TRBD2. Trimming took 0 bases from V and 1 from J; bases not matched to a gene: 5. CDR1 is SGHDN and CDR2 is FVKESK in the germline V gene. The CDR3 has 17 amino acids. Written as DNA, the CDR3 is TGTGCCAGCAGCCAAGAGTCTAGCGGGCGGGCCAAAAACATTCAGTACTTC. It encodes CASSQESSGRAKNIQYF.